This entry features one T cell receptor (beta chain) sequence. No antigen is known for it. Qualities for individual bases were not recorded, and no much larger clone is one base off. This sample is part of a study of technical replicates of blood from several donors (dated by TCRdb to the late 2010s). The method was the immunoSEQ multiplex PCR assay. Here the immuneACCESS table is served through TCRdb, limited to in-frame sequences with V and J called. Missing clones are a known gap in these copies; in checked studies unresolved V genes cover under half, and the rest lacks a known reason. The sample records around 76,000 clones, 95% to 98% of which are singletons. The top ten hold less than 0.25% of the sample. The CDR3 sequence holds 15 residues, the cysteine and phenylalanine included. Left in the record is the CDR3 DNA by itself, 45 bases read in frame from the first base. The germline V and J ends show losses of 0 bases and 8 bases respectively, and no gene match explains 5 bases of the junction. The germline V gene yields MNHEY for CDR1 and SVGAGI for CDR2.

Sequenced material: T cells isolated from PBMCs. Rearrangement joined TRBV6-5 to TRBJ2-1; the central 9 bases match TRBD2. The TCR originated in a human donor in good health. The encoded CDR3 is CASSYSILAGDEQFF. At the DNA level, the sequence is TGTGCCAGCAGTTACTCGATCTTAGCGGGAGATGAGCAGTTCTTC.